This is a list of T cell receptor beta chains from one sample in a study of CD8+ T cells in alopecia areata. TCRdb's copy holds only in-frame clones and misses some; the assay was immunoSEQ multiplex PCR. The table has 150,000 to 200,000 clones, under 80% seen once. The material sequenced was CD4+ T cells sorted from blood, taken around week 49, from a patient treated with tofacitinib. These receptors were taken from a human donor with alopecia areata. The CDR3 runs from the conserved cysteine through the conserved F or W. A D gene is named only where the DNA matches it firmly. Clone size is not always given. Where it is, it says once, few, many or a class for expanded clones.

j_gene | d_gene | v_gene | abundance | CDR3nt | CDR3aa
TRBJ2-7 | TRBD2 | TRBV5-1 | - | TGCGCCAGCAGCCCGGGACTAGCGGGAGTCTACGAGCAGTACTTC | CASSPGLAGVYEQYF
TRBJ2-6 | - | TRBV5-1 | - | TGCGCCAGCAGCTTCTTTCGTCCCTCTGGGGCCAACGTCCTGACTTTC | CASSFFRPSGANVLTF
TRBJ1-2 | - | TRBV29-1 | - | TGCAGCGTCCGGAGGGAGGGTTTCTATGGCTACACCTTC | CSVRREGFYGYTF
TRBJ2-5 | TRBD2 | TRBV5-1 | - | TGCGCCAGCAGCTTGGCGGGACTAGCGGGGCAAGAGACCCAGTACTTC | CASSLAGLAGQETQYF
TRBJ2-5 | TRBD1 | TRBV19 | few | TGTGCCAGTCGCCGGCGGACAGGGGACTATTCCAACCAAGAGACCCAGTACTTC | CASRRRTGDYSNQETQYF
TRBJ1-1 | - | TRBV25-1 | - | TGTGCCAGCAGTGAATATGGGGGTGGGGCTTTCTTT | CASSEYGGGAFF
TRBJ1-2 | - | TRBV2 | - | TGTGCCAGCAGTGGACGCGAACAGGACTATGGCTACACCTTC | CASSGREQDYGYTF
TRBJ2-3 | - | TRBV30 | - | TGTGCCTGGAGTGTATTGCAAGATACGCAGTATTTT | CAWSVLQDTQYF
TRBJ2-7 | - | TRBV6-1 | - | TGTGCCAGCAGTGGCTCGCCTTGGACCGGGGGCGGCTACGAGCAGTACTTC | CASSGSPWTGGGYEQYF
TRBJ2-1 | - | TRBV13 | few | TGTGCCAGCAGCTCGACCGGAAGTAATGAGCAGTTCTTC | CASSSTGSNEQFF
TRBJ2-2 | TRBD1 | TRBV11-2 | - | TGTGCCAGCAGCAGGACAGGGACGAACACCGGGGAGCTGTTTTTT | CASSRTGTNTGELFF
TRBJ2-6 | - | TRBV30 | - | TGTGCCTGGAGCCGCTCTGGGGCCAACGTCCTGACTTTC | CAWSRSGANVLTF
TRBJ2-7 | TRBD1 | TRBV18 | - | TGTGCCAGCTCACCTCGTCCGGGACAGGGGGCTGGTGAGCAGTACTTC | CASSPRPGQGAGEQYF
TRBJ1-4 | - | TRBV29-1 | - | TGCAGCGTTGAAGGGTTCAATGAAAAACTGTTTTTT | CSVEGFNEKLFF
TRBJ2-1 | - | TRBV27 | - | TGTGCCAGCAGTTTACGCGGAGGGAATGAGCAGTTCTTC | CASSLRGGNEQFF
TRBJ2-5 | - | TRBV10-3 | - | TGTGCCACTTCGACAGTTCAAGAGACCCAGTACTTC | CATSTVQETQYF
TRBJ2-3 | - | TRBV14 | - | TGTGCCAGCAGCCAAAATGGCCGGGGGCCACGGGATACGCAGTATTTT | CASSQNGRGPRDTQYF
TRBJ1-2 | - | TRBV2 | - | TGTGCCAGCAGTGAAACAGGGATCGGCTACACCTTC | CASSETGIGYTF
TRBJ1-5 | - | TRBV10-2 | - | TGCGCCAGCAGTGAGTCGGGCGGCAGGTACAATCAGCCCCAGCATTTT | CASSESGGRYNQPQHF
TRBJ2-1 | TRBD1 | TRBV7-9 | - | TGTGCCAGCAGCCGCGACCGAACAGGGGCAGAGTTCAATGAGCAGTTCTTC | CASSRDRTGAEFNEQFF
TRBJ2-7 | TRBD1 | TRBV6-5 | - | TGTGCCAGCAGCCGCAGCCGGGACAGCGACTACGAGCAGTACTTC | CASSRSRDSDYEQYF
TRBJ2-3 | - | TRBV29-1 | - | TGCAGCGTTGATATCGCAGGAGGCACAGATACGCAGTATTTT | CSVDIAGGTDTQYF
TRBJ1-5 | - | TRBV15 | once | TGTGCCACCAGCAGAGTTGGGGACACTCAGCCCCAGCATTTT | CATSRVGDTQPQHF
TRBJ2-6 | - | TRBV28 | few | TGTGCCAGCAGTTCATACTCTGGGGCCAACGTCCTGACTTTC | CASSSYSGANVLTF
TRBJ1-5 | TRBD1 | TRBV6-1 | - | TGTGCCAGCAGTGCGACAGGGGTTAGCAATCAGCCCCAGCATTTT | CASSATGVSNQPQHF
TRBJ1-4 | - | TRBV29-1 | - | TGCAGCGCCATAGTACGGCTTAATGAAAAACTGTTTTTT | CSAIVRLNEKLFF
TRBJ1-1 | - | TRBV29-1 | - | TGCAGCGTTGAGAGGGGGATGAACACTGAAGCTTTCTTT | CSVERGMNTEAFF
TRBJ1-1 | TRBD1 | TRBV25-1 | - | TGTGCCAGCAGTGAGCCCCGGGACAGGGGGACCCGCACTGAAGCTTTCTTT | CASSEPRDRGTRTEAFF
TRBJ2-2 | - | TRBV5-1 | - | TGCGCCAGCAGCTTGTCCCCGAACACCGGGGAGCTGTTTTTT | CASSLSPNTGELFF